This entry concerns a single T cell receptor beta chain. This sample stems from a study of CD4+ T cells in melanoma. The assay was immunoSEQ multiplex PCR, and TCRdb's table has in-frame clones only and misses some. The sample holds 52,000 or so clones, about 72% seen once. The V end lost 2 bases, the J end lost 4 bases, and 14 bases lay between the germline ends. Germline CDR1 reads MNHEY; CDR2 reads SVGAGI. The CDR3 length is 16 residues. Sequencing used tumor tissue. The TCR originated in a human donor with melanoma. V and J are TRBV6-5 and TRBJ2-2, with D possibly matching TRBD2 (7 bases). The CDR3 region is CASSYPAGAGTGELFF. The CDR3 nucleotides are TGTGCCAGCAGTTACCCCGCGGGGGCAGGCACCGGGGAGCTGTTTTTT.